A few counts support the clone carrying this T cell receptor (beta chain). The antigen is undetermined. The data stem from a study of T cells in Graves' hyperthyroidism and ophthalmopathy. What was amplified from RNA transcripts were TCR beta CDR3 regions. Carried out on the TCR CDR3, a first-round RT-PCR used the HTBI primer set. MiXCR, run by TCRdb on the multiplex PCR reads, gives a single entry per CDR3 protein. Of roughly 170,000 distinct CDR3 sequences in the sample, 9.4% were seen once. Notes on the study in general: Among thyroid clonotypes expanded above 0.001, most also appeared in blood.

The trim removed 6 bases at V and 6 bases at J, leaving 20 bases unmatched. The CDR3 spans 19 residues. In germline, CDR1 is SNHLY, CDR2 FYNNEI. Ahead of any ophthalmopathy symptoms, the blood sample was obtained at the first diagnosis of hyperthyroidism. The receptor was isolated from a woman between 18 and 29 years old with Graves' hyperthyroidism that later progressed to Graves' ophthalmopathy. Sequenced: blood. The chain links TRBV2 to TRBJ2-2, with 9 bases aligning to TRBD1. CDR3 nucleotide sequence: TGTGCCAGCAGCCAAAGGGGGACAGGGAGAACTGGTGACGCCGGGGAGCTGTTTTTT. Its translation: CASSQRGTGRTGDAGELFF.